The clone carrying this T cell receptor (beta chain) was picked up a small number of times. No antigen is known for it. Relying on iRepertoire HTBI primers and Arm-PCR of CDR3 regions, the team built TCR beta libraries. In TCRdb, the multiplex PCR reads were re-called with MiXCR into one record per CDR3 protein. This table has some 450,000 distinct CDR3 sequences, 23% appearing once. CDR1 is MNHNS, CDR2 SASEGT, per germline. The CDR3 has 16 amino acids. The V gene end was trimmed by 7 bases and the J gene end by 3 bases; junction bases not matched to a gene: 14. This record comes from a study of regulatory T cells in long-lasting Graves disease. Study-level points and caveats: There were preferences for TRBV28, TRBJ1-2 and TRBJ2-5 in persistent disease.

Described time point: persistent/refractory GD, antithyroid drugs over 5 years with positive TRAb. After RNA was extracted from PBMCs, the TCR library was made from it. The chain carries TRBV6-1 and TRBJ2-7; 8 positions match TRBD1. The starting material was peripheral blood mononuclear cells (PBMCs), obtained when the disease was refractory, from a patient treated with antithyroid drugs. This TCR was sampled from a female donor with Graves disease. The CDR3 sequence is CASTPRLGQGYYEQYF. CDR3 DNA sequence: TGTGCCAGCACCCCCAGGTTAGGACAGGGCTACTACGAGCAGTACTTC.